The 4 T cell receptor beta chains below were found in one sample sequenced in a study of blood T cells in healthy people across ages. Primed by a sample-barcoded 5' primer and a J-beta primer mix, a second PCR proceeded for about 6 to 11 cycles. One entry per CDR3 protein results from TCRdb running MiXCR on the 5' RACE reads. The sample lists 910,000 or so distinct CDR3 sequences; roughly 51% were seen once. Sequencing was carried out using blood. The receptors shown here come from a woman between 55 and 75 years old in good health.

The chain uses TRBV28 and TRBJ2-1, with 7 nucleotides matching TRBD2. J lost 0 bases, V lost 6 bases, and 14 bases had no gene match. The germline V gene encodes CDR1 MDHEN and CDR2 SYDVKM. This CDR3 has 18 residues. This CDR3 is CASSGLEVTVSSYNEQFF. In DNA, the CDR3 is TGTGCCAGCAGCGGACTAGAGGTAACGGTTAGCTCCTACAATGAGCAGTTCTTC. Variable domain in full (rest from reference TRBV28 and TRBJ2-1): DVKVTQSSRYLVKRTGEKVFLECVQDMDHENMFWYRQDPGLGLRLIYFSYDVKMKEKGDIPEGYSVSREKKERFSLILESASTNQTSMYLCASSGLEVTVSSYNEQFFGPGTRLTVL.

This clonotype was seen more than once but under ten times. The rearrangement links TRBV2 to TRBJ2-1; possible D gene TRBD2, 5 bases. The germline V gene has CDR1 SNHLY and CDR2 FYNNEI. With 6 bases removed from V and 5 bases from J, the gap between germline ends came to 11 bases. The CDR3 consists of 13 residues. The CDR3 here is CASRRAQHNEQFF. CDR3 sequence (DNA): TGTGCCAGCAGGCGGGCCCAACACAATGAGCAGTTCTTC.

This chain connects TRBV7-2 to TRBJ1-5; TRBD1 might be the D (5 bases). This CDR3 is built from 13 residues. The V gene's germline CDR1 is SGHTA and CDR2 FQGNSA. V shed 3 bases and J shed 5 bases, with 8 bases lying between them. Here the CDR3 reads CASSLGQHQPQHF. The CDR3 nucleotides are TGTGCCAGCAGCTTGGGGCAACATCAGCCCCAGCATTTT.

About this clonotype: One end of the junction is discordant with germline, which a read error may explain. The genes are TRBV29-1 and TRBJ2-5; tentative D call: TRBD1 (6 bases). Germline CDR1 is SQVTM and CDR2 is ANQGSEA. The CDR3 length is 15 residues. For the CDR3, the DNA is TGCAGCGTTAAAAAGCGTGGACAGACGCAAGAGACCCGGTACTTC. Its protein is CSVKKRGQTQETRYF.